The clone carrying this T cell receptor (beta chain) was seen repeatedly, ten times or more. Its antigen is not known. Using quantitative 5'-RACE with molecular barcodes, the authors made TCR beta libraries. TCRdb processed the 5' RACE reads anew with MiXCR; each CDR3 protein has one entry. The sample consists of roughly 220,000 distinct CDR3 sequences, around 16% of them appearing once. The sample comes from a study of CD8 T cells in ankylosing spondylitis. Study results and caveats: Reports of some motif variants in reactive arthritis synovial fluid and blood predate this one. Ankylosing spondylitis blood seemed to carry a telltale TCR beta motif made of several highly homologous variants. Significant enrichment of disease-linked clones was reportedly seen in matched ankylosing spondylitis synovial fluid. Disease-linked clones proved CD8+ and comparatively uncommon in peripheral blood.

V was trimmed by 6 bases and J by 1 base, leaving 12 bases between them. The CDR3 runs to 15 residues. The V gene's germline CDR1 is LGHNA and CDR2 YSLEER. This TCR was sampled from a male donor with ankylosing spondylitis. The sequenced material came from blood, either unsorted or a sorted T cell fraction (not recorded which). The chain uses TRBV4-3 and TRBJ2-2; D may be TRBD2 (6 bases). The chain's CDR3 is CASSSGTGNTGELFF. The CDR3 DNA reads TGCGCCAGCAGTTCCGGGACTGGGAACACCGGGGAGCTGTTTTTT.